The source of this T cell receptor beta chain is a study of regulatory T cells in long-lasting Graves disease. Findings and limits, study-wide: TCR diversity in persistent Graves' patients was below that of newly diagnosed ones. Those with persistent disease had in common more public clonotypes (2,741) than new patients (roughly 1,000).

Stated time point: persistent/refractory GD, antithyroid drugs over 5 years with positive TRAb. Preparation of the TCR library used RNA extracted from PBMCs. Patients of an endocrinology department in Xi'an, China, were included. This clonotype was found many times. Its specificity is not known. V shed 7 bases, J shed 6 bases, and the junction held 6 bases outside the gene matches. The CDR3 sequence is 14 residues long. CDR1 and CDR2 (germline): MDHEN, SYDVKM. To make TCR beta libraries, researchers used iRepertoire HTBI primers and Arm-PCR of CDR3 regions. Each CDR3 protein gets one entry after TCRdb re-called the multiplex PCR reads with MiXCR. Of roughly 300,000 distinct CDR3 sequences listed, roughly a fifth are singletons.

The receptor comes from a female donor with Graves disease. Sequences were derived from peripheral blood mononuclear cells (PBMCs), sampled when the disease was refractory, from a patient treated with antithyroid drugs. The rearrangement joins TRBV28 to TRBJ1-6; TRBD1 aligns across 7 bases. The CDR3 bases are TGTGCCAGCACCCGAGGGGGCACTAATTCACCCCTCCACTTT. Translation: CASTRGGTNSPLHF.